A single sample is the source of the 19 T cell receptor beta chains below, sequenced in a study of shared clonotypes between healthy human individuals. Naive CD8 cells comprised CD45RO-negative, CCR7-positively selected cells, excluding terminally differentiated effector memory CD45RA+ cells. Only in-frame clones appear in the TCRdb table, and some are missing; sequencing was by immunoSEQ multiplex PCR. The sample lists approximately 740,000 clones; about 92% were seen once. Specimen: naive CD8+ T cells sorted from blood. Receptors originate from a man between 25 and 39 years old in good health.

The genes are TRBV11-1 and TRBJ2-2; D call uncertain. V was shortened by 4 bases and J by 4 bases, with 4 bases between the two germline ends. CDR1 and CDR2 (germline): SGHAT, FQDESV (reference sequence). The CDR3 has 12 amino acids. The CDR3: CASSSLTGELFF. CDR3 sequence (DNA): TGTGCCAGCAGCTCCCTCACCGGGGAGCTGTTTTTT.

The chain uses TRBV7-6 and TRBJ2-7; D is undetermined. V was pared by 0 bases and J by 0 bases, with 6 bases between. Looked up from germline, CDR1 is SGHVS and CDR2 is FNYEAQ. This CDR3 contains 14 residues. The CDR3: CASSLAQSSYEQYF. The CDR3 DNA follows: TGTGCCAGCAGCTTAGCCCAGAGCTCCTACGAGCAGTACTTC.

The chain recombines TRBV7-9 with TRBJ1-1; D perhaps matches TRBD1 (6 bases). The V gene lost 5 bases and the J gene lost 4 bases, with 14 bases spanning the gap. Germline lookup yields CDR1 SEHNR and CDR2 FQNEAQ (reference sequence). CDR3 length: 14 amino acids. The DNA of the CDR3 is TGTGCCAGCAGCGGAAGTGGGGGCCGCACTGAAGCTTTCTTT. Amino acids: CASSGSGGRTEAFF. Supplemented by reference TRBV7-9 and TRBJ1-1, the full variable domain reads DTGVSQNPRHKITKRGQNVTFRCDPISEHNRLYWYRQTLGQGPEFLTYFQNEAQLEKSRLLSDRFSAERPKGSFSTLEIQRTEQGDSAMYLCASSGSGGRTEAFFGQGTRLTVV.

The rearrangement joins TRBV19 to TRBJ2-7; a weak D match, TRBD1 (6 bases). The V end was cut by 4 bases, the J end by 2 bases, with 15 bases between. Per the germline V gene, CDR1 is LNHDA and CDR2 is SQIVND (reference sequence). The CDR3 spans 15 residues. CDR3 DNA: TGTGCCAGTAGTAATCGACAGGTACCGGCCTACGAGCAGTACTTC. Translated, it gives CASSNRQVPAYEQYF.

This chain joins TRBV7-8 and TRBJ1-4, with a weak D call TRBD1 (5 bases). The CDR3 contains 16 residues. Trimming cost V 0 bases and J 3 bases, with 11 bases left between them. Germline loops: CDR1 SGHVS, CDR2 FQNEAQ. In nucleotides, the CDR3 is TGTGCCAGCAGCTTAGCGGTCGGGGGTTCTAATGAAAAACTGTTTTTT. This sequence encodes CASSLAVGGSNEKLFF.

The chain links TRBV4-3 to TRBJ2-3; 10 bases are shared with TRBD1. The CDR3 is 20 amino acids. J lost 4 bases, V lost 3 bases, and 19 bases had no gene match. The germline V gene encodes CDR1 LGHNA and CDR2 YSLEER. The CDR3 here is CASSQETHPGQGFSADTQYF. DNA of the CDR3: TGCGCCAGCAGCCAGGAAACCCATCCGGGACAGGGGTTTTCGGCAGATACGCAGTATTTT.

The rearrangement links TRBV27 to TRBJ1-2, with D possibly matching TRBD1 (6 bases). CDR1 is MNHEY, CDR2 SMNVEV, per germline (reference sequence). The CDR3 extends over 16 amino acids. V dropped 5 bases and J dropped 5 bases, with 21 bases sitting between them. This CDR3 reads CASSPYLGQKIYGYTF. The CDR3 DNA is TGTGCCAGCAGTCCTTACCTCGGACAGAAGATTTATGGCTACACCTTC.

This chain links TRBV21-1 with TRBJ2-5. TRBV21-1 is deemed a pseudogene. The length of the CDR3 is 16 residues. This CDR3 reads CASRSRVATLSETQYF. DNA for the CDR3: TGTGCCAGCAGAAGTAGGGTAGCTACACTCTCTGAGACCCAGTACTTC.

CDR3 protein: CASSHSPGTGETYGYTF. CDR3 DNA: TGTGCCAGCAGCCACTCCCCTGGGACAGGAGAAACCTATGGCTACACCTTC. The V gene is TRBV28, the J gene TRBJ1-2, with TRBD1 identical over 8 bases. Germline CDR1 MDHEN, CDR2 SYDVKM. The CDR3 loop spans 17 amino acids. V lost 6 bases to trimming and J lost 4 bases; unmatched junction nucleotides: 16.

The chain has TRBV12-5 and TRBJ2-1, with 9 bases aligning to TRBD2. The junction had 14 bases not matched to a gene; V was cut back by 6 bases and J by 8 bases. The germline V gene encodes CDR1 LGHNT and CDR2 FRNRAP. The CDR3 contains 16 residues. The CDR3 bases are TGTGCTAGTGGCAGCGGGTCTAGCGGGGTCCTATATGAGCAGTTCTTC. It translates to CASGSGSSGVLYEQFF.

This chain links TRBV6-1 with TRBJ2-1; D is tentatively TRBD1 or TRBD2 (5 bases each). CDR3 size: 16 residues. Germline assignment: CDR1 MNHNS and CDR2 SASEGT. The V gene lost 0 bases and the J gene lost 2 bases, with 11 bases spanning the gap. CDR3 in amino acids: CASSEAVVGPYNEQFF. The DNA of the CDR3 is TGTGCCAGCAGTGAAGCGGTTGTGGGACCCTACAATGAGCAGTTCTTC.

Worth noting for this clone: A single base separates this from a much larger clone, so it may be a read error. The chain employs TRBV6-1 and TRBJ2-7; D not certain. This CDR3 contains 11 residues. Germline V CDR1 and CDR2: MNHNS, SASEGT. With 3 bases removed from V and 3 bases from J, the gap between germline ends came to 3 bases. This chain's CDR3 is CASSDVYEQYF. The CDR3 coding sequence is TGTGCCAGCAGTGACGTCTACGAGCAGTACTTC.

About this clone: This sequence may be a read error, since a much larger clone differs from it by one base. The sample has other DNA sequences that encode this CDR3 too. This chain uses TRBV4-2 with TRBJ2-7; TRBD2 matches at 13 bases. The CDR3 loop spans 15 amino acids. Germline V gene data show CDR1 as LGHNA and CDR2 as YNFKEQ. V was pared by 1 base and J by 3 bases, with 0 bases of the junction left unmatched. The CDR3 coding sequence is TGTGCCAGCAGCCAAGGACTAGCGGGAGGCTACGAGCAGTACTTC. Translating it yields CASSQGLAGGYEQYF.

This chain joins TRBV11-2 and TRBJ2-1; D is unresolved. Trimming shortened V by 0 bases and J by 6 bases, and 15 bases separated the two germline ends. Per germline, CDR1 SGHAT and CDR2 FQNNGV. The CDR3 totals 16 residues. CDR3 protein: CASSLEGFGLGNEQFF. The CDR3 DNA sequence: TGTGCCAGCAGCTTAGAGGGCTTTGGGTTGGGCAATGAGCAGTTCTTC.

The chain combines TRBV27 with TRBJ2-7; D not certain. CDR1 and CDR2 from the germline V gene are MNHEY and SMNVEV (reference sequence). The V end was cut by 0 bases, the J end by 0 bases, with 9 bases between. This CDR3 spans 15 amino acids. CDR3 sequence reads: CASSLSGYSSYEQYF. The CDR3 bases are TGTGCCAGCAGTTTATCAGGGTATAGCTCCTACGAGCAGTACTTC.

The CDR3 region has the DNA TGCGCCAGCAGCTTGAAGCGGGAGGTTTTGGGCACAGATACGCAGTATTTT. Translation: CASSLKREVLGTDTQYF. The V and J genes are TRBV5-1 and TRBJ2-3; 9 bases fit TRBD2. The CDR3 is 17 amino acids. The germline V gene encodes CDR1 SGHRS and CDR2 YFSETQ. V dropped 1 base and J dropped 1; count of bases not matched to a gene: 7.

The rearrangement joins TRBV7-8 to TRBJ2-7; 9 bases are a match to TRBD2. Trimming removed 5 bases from V and 7 bases from J; junction bases left unmatched: 12. There are 15 residues in the CDR3. Germline V gene data show CDR1 as SGHVS and CDR2 as FQNEAQ. DNA for the CDR3: TGTGCCAGCAGCGCACCGGGACTAGCCTCGAAGGAGCAGTACTTC. Residues: CASSAPGLASKEQYF.

This chain uses TRBV5-6 with TRBJ2-7; possible D gene TRBD2, 5 bases. This CDR3 comprises 14 residues. With 2 bases removed from V and 4 bases from J, the gap between germline ends came to 13 bases. Germline lookup yields CDR1 SGHDT and CDR2 YYEEEE. CDR3 sequence (DNA): TGTGCCAGCAGCTTAGTGGGAGTGCAGTACGAGCAGTACTTC. Protein sequence: CASSLVGVQYEQYF.

CDR3 residues: CASSQAGGSGSHEQYF. The CDR3 region has the DNA TGCGCCAGCAGCCAAGCCGGCGGGAGTGGATCCCACGAGCAGTACTTC. The J gene is TRBJ2-7, the V gene TRBV4-1; 7 bases match TRBD2. The CDR3 runs to 16 residues. Losses at the gene ends were 1 base for V and 5 bases for J; bases not matched to a gene: 11. Germline V gene data show CDR1 as MGHRA and CDR2 as YSYEKL.